One sample yielded the 15 T cell receptor beta chains listed below, sequenced in a study of CD8+ T cells in alopecia areata. Lesional scalp tissue (obtained by punch biopsy) and peripheral blood were collected from alopecia areata patients. RNA extraction and reverse transcription yielded cDNA as sequencing template. The protocol was immunoSEQ multiplex PCR, while the TCRdb copy is restricted to in-frame clones and leaves out a portion. The sample shows some 5,000 clones, about 60% of them seen only once. Sequencing used skin. The receptors derive from a human donor with alopecia areata.

This chain joins TRBV6-1 and TRBJ2-3; D is unresolved. The ends were cut back, 6 bases at V and 4 bases at J, with 11 bases in the middle. The V gene's germline CDR1 is MNHNS and CDR2 SASEGT. The CDR3 extends over 13 amino acids. Written as DNA, the CDR3 is TGTGCCAGCAGCCCCGGTTTCTCAGATACGCAGTATTTT. Its protein is CASSPGFSDTQYF.

This clone has only a few counts. The chain uses TRBV6-1 and TRBJ1-5; D is ambiguous. V lost 4 bases to trimming and J lost 0 bases, with 10 bases between them. CDR1 is MNHNS and CDR2 is SASEGT in the germline V gene. The CDR3 runs to 15 residues. In DNA form, the CDR3 reads TGTGCCAGCAGTGTAAGCCGGTATAGCAATCAGCCCCAGCATTTT. This sequence encodes CASSVSRYSNQPQHF.

The chain couples TRBV11-2 to TRBJ2-4; tentatively, D is TRBD1 or TRBD2 (5 bases each). Trimming stripped 4 bases from V and 15 bases from J, with 16 bases between. The CDR3 consists of 12 residues. Per the germline V gene, CDR1 is SGHAT and CDR2 is FQNNGV. In DNA, the CDR3 is TGTGCCAGCAGCTCCACCCCGGGACGGGGGTACTTC. This gives the protein CASSSTPGRGYF.

This rearrangement joins TRBV30 to TRBJ1-1, with 8 bases aligning to TRBD1. The V and J ends lost 2 bases and 4 bases, in that order; junction bases with no gene match: 6. CDR1 GTSNPN and CDR2 SVGIG come from the germline V gene (reference sequence). This CDR3 has 14 residues. The CDR3 spells CAWSLGDRRTEAFF. For the CDR3, the DNA is TGTGCCTGGAGTTTAGGGGACAGGCGCACTGAAGCTTTCTTT.

This clone was counted a few times. DNA of the CDR3: TGTGCCAGCAGCTTGCAGCGGGAGGGGGTCGAGCAGTACTTC. This sequence encodes CASSLQREGVEQYF. This chain connects TRBV5-4 to TRBJ2-7; TRBD2 aligns across 10 bases. The CDR3 has 14 amino acids. Losses at the gene ends were 1 base for V and 6 bases for J; bases not matched to a gene: 4. Germline CDR1 SGHNT, CDR2 YYREEE (reference sequence).

The rearrangement uses TRBV28 and TRBJ2-1, with D tentatively TRBD2 (6 bases). The CDR3 is made up of 16 amino acids. Germline V CDR1 and CDR2: MDHEN, SYDVKM. Trimming stripped 2 bases from V and 0 bases from J, with 11 bases between. In DNA, the CDR3 is TGTGCCAGCAGTTTACTAGCGATTAGCTCCTACAATGAGCAGTTCTTC. Translation: CASSLLAISSYNEQFF.

This clone was seen more than once but under ten times. The chain carries TRBV28 and TRBJ2-5; tentative D call: TRBD2 (5 bases). V was clipped by 5 bases and J by 5 bases, with 15 bases between them. Germline-derived CDR1 and CDR2 are MDHEN and SYDVKM. The CDR3 is 14 residues long. CDR3 region: CASSRGSLAETQYF. For the CDR3, the DNA is TGTGCCAGCAGTAGAGGGAGCCTCGCTGAGACCCAGTACTTC. The full variable domain, in which reference TRBV28 and TRBJ2-5 provide the parts outside the CDR3, is DVKVTQSSRYLVKRTGEKVFLECVQDMDHENMFWYRQDPGLGLRLIYFSYDVKMKEKGDIPEGYSVSREKKERFSLILESASTNQTSMYLCASSRGSLAETQYFGPGTRLLVL.

The rearrangement uses TRBV30 and TRBJ1-6, with D perhaps matching TRBD1 (5 bases). CDR3 size: 14 residues. Trimming stripped 4 bases from V and 12 bases from J, with 19 bases between. The V gene's germline CDR1 is GTSNPN and CDR2 SVGIG (reference sequence). The CDR3 bases are TGTGCCTGGACAGGTTCCCCAGTGGGGCAACCCCTCCACTTT. Encoded protein: CAWTGSPVGQPLHF.

The gene calls are TRBV23-1 and TRBJ2-1; 7 nucleotides align to TRBD1. TRBV23-1 is filed as an ORF, its function uncertain. There are 17 residues in the CDR3. The J segment lost 8 bases and the V segment lost 2 bases, leaving 15 bases of the junction unmatched. The CDR3 coding sequence is TGCGCCAGCAGTCAACCCCCGACAGGGTGGGGGACCTATGAGCAGTTCTTC. Translated, it gives CASSQPPTGWGTYEQFF.

The chain carries TRBV7-9 and TRBJ2-1, with D perhaps assigned TRBD1 or TRBD2 (5 bases each). The CDR3 consists of 14 residues. V was cut by 5 bases and J by 4 bases, with 12 bases left in between. The germline gives CDR1 SEHNR, CDR2 FQNEAQ (reference sequence). The CDR3 spells CASSREGWYNEQFF. DNA of the CDR3: TGTGCCAGCAGCCGAGAGGGGTGGTACAATGAGCAGTTCTTC.

A few counts support this clone. The chain employs TRBV7-4 and TRBJ1-6; 7 bases align to TRBD1. J was trimmed by 4 bases and V by 5 bases; bases with no gene match: 11. CDR1 and CDR2 from the germline V gene are SGHVT and SQSDAQ. This CDR3 is 17 amino acids long. The CDR3 protein is CASSVRDSKVYNSPLHF. The CDR3 DNA follows: TGTGCCAGCAGCGTCCGGGACAGCAAGGTGTATAATTCACCCCTCCACTTT. The full variable domain, completed using reference TRBV7-4 and TRBJ1-6, is GAGVSQSPRYKVAKRGRDVALRCDSISGHVTLYWYRQTLGQGSEVLTYSQSDAQRDKSGRPSGRFSAERPERSVSTLKIQRTEQGDSAVYLCASSVRDSKVYNSPLHFGNGTRLTVT.

The chain combines TRBV4-1 with TRBJ1-1; no firm D call. The CDR3 contains 16 residues. With 1 base removed from V and 0 bases from J, the gap between germline ends came to 12 bases. The V gene's germline CDR1 is MGHRA and CDR2 YSYEKL. The CDR3 coding sequence is TGCGCCAGCAGCCAAGCGAGACTAGTACTGAACACTGAAGCTTTCTTT. It is translated as CASSQARLVLNTEAFF.

The gene calls are TRBV5-5 and TRBJ2-3, with a weak D call TRBD1 (7 bases). V was pared by 7 bases and J by 1 base, with 13 bases between. Germline-derived CDR1 and CDR2 are SGHKS and YYEKEE (reference sequence). The CDR3 covers 14 residues. CDR3 coding DNA: TGTGCCAGCCCTAGCGACAGGGGCACAGATACGCAGTATTTT. Amino acids: CASPSDRGTDTQYF.

This rearrangement joins TRBV2 to TRBJ2-1; tentatively, D is TRBD1 or TRBD2 (5 bases each). This CDR3 spans 13 amino acids. The V end was cut by 6 bases, the J end by 9 bases, with 15 bases between. Per germline, CDR1 SNHLY and CDR2 FYNNEI. The CDR3 DNA is TGTGCCAGCAGACCCGGGACGTCGGTTGAGCAGTTCTTC. It yields the protein CASRPGTSVEQFF.

This clone has just a few counts. The chain combines TRBV7-9 with TRBJ2-2; D remains unclear. The CDR3 runs to 13 residues. Trimming shortened V by 3 bases and J by 4 bases, and 6 bases separated the two germline ends. The germline V gene has CDR1 SEHNR and CDR2 FQNEAQ (reference sequence). CDR3: CASSLTLTGELFF. The CDR3 region has the DNA TGTGCCAGCAGCTTGACCCTCACCGGGGAGCTGTTTTTT.